The 32 T cell receptor beta chains below all came from one sample that was sequenced in a study of shared clonotypes between healthy human individuals. The naive CD8 population came from CD45RO-negative cells selected for CCR7, without terminally differentiated effector memory CD45RA+ cells. Clones were read by immunoSEQ multiplex PCR, and TCRdb kept only the in-frame ones, dropping some. Seen here are around 650,000 clones, roughly 95% observed once, and the top ten hold around 0.1%. Sequencing input: naive CD8+ T cells sorted from blood. The receptors shown here come from a woman aged 30 to 39 in good health.

V is TRBV4-1 and J is TRBJ1-1, with D unresolved. Germline V gene lookup returns CDR1 MGHRA and CDR2 YSYEKL. There are 15 residues in the CDR3. V lost 0 bases to trimming and J lost 2 bases, with 10 bases between them. The CDR3 spells CASSQDWTFNTEAFF. The CDR3 DNA reads TGCGCCAGCAGCCAAGATTGGACGTTTAACACTGAAGCTTTCTTT.

The chain carries TRBV11-2 and TRBJ1-1; no definite D call. The V end was cut by 6 bases, the J end by 7 bases, with 15 bases between. The V gene's germline CDR1 is SGHAT and CDR2 FQNNGV. The CDR3 sequence is 13 residues long. CDR3 loop: CASRLGSMGEAFF. DNA of the CDR3: TGTGCCAGCAGACTAGGGTCTATGGGTGAAGCTTTCTTT.

CDR3 DNA sequence: TGCAGCGCCGTGGGACAGCTTAATGAGCAGTTCTTC. It encodes CSAVGQLNEQFF. V and J are TRBV29-1 and TRBJ2-1, with 7 bases fitting TRBD1. The CDR3 consists of 12 residues. Looked up from germline, CDR1 is SQVTM and CDR2 is ANQGSEA. V was pared by 7 bases and J by 7 bases, with 7 bases of the junction left unmatched.

A single count supports this clone. V gene TRBV7-9 combines with J gene TRBJ1-1, with D possibly TRBD1 on 6 matching bases. The CDR3 runs 14 residues. Trimming left V 5 bases short and J 4 bases short, with 14 bases between. CDR1 SEHNR and CDR2 FQNEAQ come from the germline V gene (reference sequence). CDR3: CASSQYEGGTEAFF. The CDR3 coding sequence is TGTGCCAGCAGCCAATACGAGGGGGGCACTGAAGCTTTCTTT.

This sequence joins TRBV7-9 and TRBJ2-3; D not certain. V was clipped by 4 bases and J by 5 bases, with 7 bases between them. The CDR3 contains 12 residues. The V gene's germline CDR1 is SEHNR and CDR2 FQNEAQ (reference sequence). CDR3 DNA: TGTGCCAGCAGCTCTCCACTAGATACGCAGTATTTT. This sequence encodes CASSSPLDTQYF. Filled out from reference TRBV7-9 and TRBJ2-3, the complete variable domain reads DTGVSQNPRHKITKRGQNVTFRCDPISEHNRLYWYRQTLGQGPEFLTYFQNEAQLEKSRLLSDRFSAERPKGSFSTLEIQRTEQGDSAMYLCASSSPLDTQYFGPGTRLTVL.

This clone was found once. This chain joins TRBV27 and TRBJ1-5; D is undetermined. The CDR3 runs 14 residues. Germline-derived CDR1 and CDR2 are MNHEY and SMNVEV (reference sequence). Trimming took 0 bases from V and 6 from J, leaving 9 bases between them. The CDR3 coding sequence is TGTGCCAGCAGTTTATCGCTAACGGGTCAGCCCCAGCATTTT. Protein product: CASSLSLTGQPQHF.

This clone has just one count. The rearrangement uses TRBV6-1 and TRBJ1-1; 7 bases are a match to TRBD1. After removal of 6 bases from V and 12 bases from J, the junction contained 16 bases not matched to a gene. The CDR3 has 14 amino acids. Germline assignment: CDR1 MNHNS and CDR2 SASEGT. The CDR3 loop is CASSTRTGLQGTFF. DNA for the CDR3: TGTGCCAGCAGCACCCGGACAGGCCTTCAGGGTACTTTCTTT.

This chain links TRBV14 with TRBJ2-7; D gene unclear. Per the germline V gene, CDR1 is SGHDN and CDR2 is FVKESK. The CDR3 spans 15 residues. V shed 1 base and J shed 2 bases, with 12 bases lying between them. The CDR3 DNA is TGTGCCAGCAGCCAAGTCTCCGGCCCTACCTACGAGCAGTACTTC. The encoded protein is CASSQVSGPTYEQYF.

The chain combines TRBV11-2 with TRBJ2-7; unclear D gene. The CDR3 covers 16 residues. The V and J ends lost 4 bases and 0 bases respectively, with 16 bases between them. Looked up from germline, CDR1 is SGHAT and CDR2 is FQNNGV. CDR3: CASSSKGLTYSYEQYF. In DNA form, the CDR3 reads TGTGCCAGCAGCTCAAAAGGGCTCACCTACTCCTACGAGCAGTACTTC.

The chain links TRBV7-9 to TRBJ2-4; 13 bases map to TRBD2. The V gene end was trimmed by 5 bases and the J gene end by 7 bases; junction bases not matched to a gene: 14. The CDR3 consists of 18 residues. Germline V gene lookup returns CDR1 SEHNR and CDR2 FQNEAQ (reference sequence). CDR3: CASSRRTSGSGLTNIQYF. CDR3 in DNA: TGTGCCAGCAGCCGACGGACTAGCGGGAGCGGGTTAACGAACATTCAGTACTTC.

The chain couples TRBV28 to TRBJ2-7; TRBD2 is a possible D gene (6 bases). The CDR3 runs to 15 residues. Germline V gives CDR1 MDHEN, CDR2 SYDVKM. The V end lost 3 bases, the J end lost 3 bases, and 15 bases lay between the germline ends. The CDR3 reads CASSFPPEGLYEQYF. As DNA, the CDR3 is TGTGCCAGCAGTTTCCCCCCGGAGGGCCTCTACGAGCAGTACTTC.

The V call is TRBV27, the J call TRBJ2-7, with D hard to call. Germline V gene sequence: CDR1 MNHEY, CDR2 SMNVEV (reference sequence). With 5 bases removed from V and 2 bases from J, the gap between germline ends came to 19 bases. The CDR3 is made up of 16 amino acids. The CDR3 sequence: CASSPSIGRLTYEQYF. In nucleotides, the CDR3 is TGTGCCAGCAGTCCCTCTATAGGGCGACTGACCTACGAGCAGTACTTC.

Comments on this clone: A junction end diverges from the germline sequence, so it may reflect a read error. The rearrangement uses TRBV4-1 and TRBJ2-3, with 8 bases identical to TRBD2. The CDR3 covers 15 residues. Germline assignment: CDR1 MGHRA and CDR2 YSYEKL. This CDR3 is CASTQLADSTDTQYF. For the CDR3, the DNA is TGCGCCAGCACCCAACTAGCGGATAGCACAGATACGCAGTATTTT.

V usage is TRBV4-1 and J usage is TRBJ2-3; TRBD2 matches at 7 bases. This CDR3 has 16 residues. From germline, CDR1 is MGHRA and CDR2 YSYEKL. V dropped 0 bases and J dropped 0; count of bases not matched to a gene: 3. In DNA form, the CDR3 reads TGCGCCAGCAGCCAAGAGATACTAGCGAGCACAGATACGCAGTATTTT. This translates into CASSQEILASTDTQYF.

V gene TRBV5-4 combines with J gene TRBJ1-1; perhaps TRBD1 as D (5 bases). Trimming took off 6 bases at V and 4 bases at J, with 10 bases between the two ends. Germline-derived CDR1 and CDR2 are SGHNT and YYREEE (reference sequence). CDR3 length equals 12 residues. CDR3: CASTLGGTEAFF. DNA for the CDR3: TGTGCCAGCACCCTGGGGGGCACTGAAGCTTTCTTT. Full variable domain (remainder filled in from reference TRBV5-4 and TRBJ1-1): ETGVTQSPTHLIKTRGQQVTLRCSSQSGHNTVSWYQQALGQGPQFIFQYYREEENGRGNFPPRFSGLQFPNYSSELNVNALELDDSALYLCASTLGGTEAFFGQGTRLTVV.

The genes are TRBV13 and TRBJ2-1; 11 nucleotides agree with TRBD2. This CDR3 region has 16 residues. Germline assignment: CDR1 PRHDT and CDR2 FYEKMQ (reference sequence). V lost 1 base, J lost 4 bases, and 3 bases stayed unmatched. CDR3 protein: CASSLEGTSGYNEQFF. The CDR3 bases are TGTGCCAGCAGCTTAGAGGGGACTAGCGGATACAATGAGCAGTTCTTC.

The rearrangement uses TRBV7-8 and TRBJ1-2; 11 positions agree with TRBD1. The CDR3 totals 16 residues. From germline, CDR1 is SGHVS and CDR2 FQNEAQ. With 3 bases clipped from V and 7 bases from J, the junction kept 10 bases outside the gene matches. The CDR3 sequence is CASSLALRDRGGGYTF. CDR3 DNA: TGTGCCAGCAGCTTGGCCCTCCGGGACAGGGGGGGTGGCTACACCTTC. Based on the CDR3 plus reference TRBV7-8 and TRBJ1-2, the full variable domain is GAGVSQSPRYKVAKRGQDVALRCDPISGHVSLFWYQQALGQGPEFLTYFQNEAQLDKSGLPSDRFFAERPEGSVSTLKIQRTQQEDSAVYLCASSLALRDRGGGYTFGSGTRLTVV.

Concerning this clone itself: Sequence at one end of the junction differs from germline and may be a read error. The V and J genes are TRBV11-2 and TRBJ2-5, with D perhaps TRBD2 (6 bases). This CDR3 has 14 residues. Germline CDR1 and CDR2: SGHAT and FQNNGV. The CDR3 DNA follows: TGTGCCAGCAGCTCCGTCGGGAGCGGTTGGGGATGCCACTTC. It yields the protein CASSSVGSGWGCHF. The complete variable domain, with remaining parts taken from reference TRBV11-2 and TRBJ2-5, reads EAGVAQSPRYKIIEKRQSVAFWCNPISGHATLYWYQQILGQGPKLLIQFQNNGVVDDSQLPKDRFSAERLKGVDSTLKIQPAKLEDSAVYLCASSSVGSGWGCHFGPGTRLLVL.

In DNA form, the CDR3 reads TGTGCCAGCAGCTTGTTTCGAGATGGCTACACCTTC. Translation: CASSLFRDGYTF. The V call is TRBV4-2, the J call TRBJ1-2; D unresolved. V was cut by 5 bases and J by 6 bases, with 10 bases left in between. CDR3 length equals 12 residues. Germline lookup yields CDR1 LGHNA and CDR2 YNFKEQ.

V gene TRBV19 combines with J gene TRBJ2-7; 10 bases are shared with TRBD1. Germline CDR1 and CDR2: LNHDA and SQIVND (reference sequence). The trim removed 7 bases at V and 5 bases at J, leaving 8 bases unmatched. The CDR3 is 14 amino acids. As DNA, the CDR3 is TGTGCCAGTAAAATGGGACAGGGGTACGACGAGCAGTACTTC. Its protein product is CASKMGQGYDEQYF.

The chain recombines TRBV7-9 with TRBJ2-5; 8 positions match TRBD1. The CDR3 consists of 15 residues. CDR1 is SEHNR and CDR2 is FQNEAQ in the germline V gene (reference sequence). Trimming cost V 5 bases and J 3 bases; bases outside gene matches: 8. The CDR3 nucleotides read TGTGCCAGCAGCCCCGACAGGGGAGGAAAAGAGACCCAGTACTTC. Its protein is CASSPDRGGKETQYF. The whole variable domain, remainder taken from reference TRBV7-9 and TRBJ2-5, is DTGVSQNPRHKITKRGQNVTFRCDPISEHNRLYWYRQTLGQGPEFLTYFQNEAQLEKSRLLSDRFSAERPKGSFSTLEIQRTEQGDSAMYLCASSPDRGGKETQYFGPGTRLLVL.

The chain carries TRBV7-8 and TRBJ2-1; 10 bases line up with TRBD2. The V gene's germline CDR1 is SGHVS and CDR2 FQNEAQ. There are 14 residues in the CDR3. After removal of 7 bases from V and 7 bases from J, the junction contained 7 bases not matched to a gene. The CDR3 sequence: CASTRTSGWNEQFF. DNA of the CDR3: TGTGCCAGCACAAGGACTAGCGGATGGAATGAGCAGTTCTTC.

Only one count was recorded for this clone. This sequence joins TRBV13 and TRBJ2-7; D call uncertain. The CDR3 sequence is 16 residues long. Trimming removed 3 bases at V and 1 base at J, with 16 bases between. Germline loops: CDR1 PRHDT, CDR2 FYEKMQ (reference sequence). The CDR3 spells CASSFTLGTLSYEQYF. CDR3 DNA sequence: TGTGCCAGCAGCTTCACCCTGGGAACCTTATCCTACGAGCAGTACTTC.

This clone was seen a single time. The V call is TRBV5-4, the J call TRBJ2-2, with 8 bases fitting TRBD2. Germline CDR1 and CDR2: SGHNT and YYREEE (reference sequence). Unmatched junction bases numbered 4, after V lost 3 bases and J lost 3 bases. This CDR3 spans 15 amino acids. The CDR3: CASSSLAVDTGELFF. In nucleotides, the CDR3 is TGTGCCAGCAGCTCACTAGCGGTAGACACCGGGGAGCTGTTTTTT. The full variable domain, in which reference TRBV5-4 and TRBJ2-2 provide the parts outside the CDR3, is ETGVTQSPTHLIKTRGQQVTLRCSSQSGHNTVSWYQQALGQGPQFIFQYYREEENGRGNFPPRFSGLQFPNYSSELNVNALELDDSALYLCASSSLAVDTGELFFGEGSRLTVL.

This clone was detected only once. The J gene is TRBJ2-1, the V gene TRBV2, with D possibly being TRBD2 (5 bases). The CDR3 loop spans 12 amino acids. V lost 7 bases, J lost 4 bases, and 8 bases lay in between. Germline assignment: CDR1 SNHLY and CDR2 FYNNEI. CDR3 sequence reads: CASKDYYNEQFF. The CDR3 nucleotides read TGTGCCAGCAAAGACTATTACAATGAGCAGTTCTTC.

This chain connects TRBV4-1 to TRBJ2-7; a possible D gene is TRBD1 (5 bases). The germline V gene encodes CDR1 MGHRA and CDR2 YSYEKL. The V end was cut by 1 base, the J end by 3 bases, with 13 bases between. This CDR3 comprises 15 residues. The CDR3 is CASSQVEQVNYEQYF. The CDR3 DNA reads as TGCGCCAGCAGCCAAGTGGAACAGGTCAACTACGAGCAGTACTTC.

The V gene is TRBV27, the J gene TRBJ2-1; D tentatively fits TRBD1 or TRBD2 (6 bases each). Germline CDR1 and CDR2: MNHEY and SMNVEV (reference sequence). The CDR3 is made up of 12 amino acids. With 6 bases removed from V and 9 bases from J, the gap between germline ends came to 12 bases. The chain's CDR3 is CASRTGGAEQFF. The CDR3 DNA reads TGTGCCAGCAGGACAGGAGGGGCTGAGCAGTTCTTC.

The rearrangement links TRBV27 to TRBJ2-7; tentative D call: TRBD1 (5 bases). Trimming took off 8 bases at V and 7 bases at J, with 21 bases between the two ends. Per the germline V gene, CDR1 is MNHEY and CDR2 is SMNVEV (reference sequence). The CDR3 consists of 14 residues. The CDR3 here is CASSLIQGAAEQYF. CDR3 sequence (DNA): TGTGCCAGCTCCCTTATTCAGGGTGCGGCGGAGCAGTACTTC.

V and J are TRBV10-2 and TRBJ2-5; possible D gene TRBD1, 6 bases. Looked up from germline, CDR1 is WSHSY and CDR2 is SAAADI. Trimming removed 6 bases from V and 0 bases from J, with 14 bases in between. The CDR3 totals 15 residues. Here the CDR3 reads CASRAGTPYQETQYF. For the CDR3, the DNA is TGCGCCAGCAGGGCCGGGACACCGTACCAAGAGACCCAGTACTTC.

The chain carries TRBV28 and TRBJ2-2, with 10 bases fitting TRBD2. This CDR3 spans 16 amino acids. CDR1 is MDHEN and CDR2 is SYDVKM in the germline V gene. After removal of 2 bases from V and 6 bases from J, the junction contained 6 bases not matched to a gene. CDR3 in amino acids: CASSLSTSGIPGELFF. In DNA form, the CDR3 reads TGTGCCAGCAGTTTAAGCACTAGCGGGATACCCGGGGAGCTGTTTTTT.

V and J are TRBV7-9 and TRBJ2-7; tentatively, D is TRBD2 (5 bases). The CDR3 is 13 residues long. V lost 5 bases and J lost 2, with 10 bases in between. CDR1 is SEHNR, CDR2 FQNEAQ, per germline (reference sequence). This CDR3 is CASSSPLAYEQYF. CDR3 nucleotide sequence: TGTGCCAGCAGCAGCCCACTAGCCTACGAGCAGTACTTC. Full variable domain (missing parts from reference TRBV7-9 and TRBJ2-7): DTGVSQNPRHKITKRGQNVTFRCDPISEHNRLYWYRQTLGQGPEFLTYFQNEAQLEKSRLLSDRFSAERPKGSFSTLEIQRTEQGDSAMYLCASSSPLAYEQYFGPGTRLTVT.

The chain carries TRBV9 and TRBJ2-1; D is possibly TRBD2 (6 bases). V was cut by 0 bases and J by 1 base, with 11 bases left in between. The CDR3 covers 16 residues. The V gene's germline CDR1 is SGDLS and CDR2 YYNGEE. CDR3 in amino acids: CASSVGAGPSYNEQFF. The DNA of the CDR3 is TGTGCCAGCAGCGTAGGTGCGGGACCATCCTACAATGAGCAGTTCTTC.